These T cell receptor beta chains were read from a single sample in a study of OX40 agonist ivuxolimab in advanced cancers. Libraries were prepared by immunoSEQ multiplex PCR; TCRdb keeps only in-frame clonotypes and omits some of them. The sample lists 99,000 or so clones; about 80% were seen once. The starting material was CD4+ or CD8+ T cells sorted from blood, obtained in a trial of the OX40 agonist ivuxolimab. The origin of the receptors is an adult with an advanced solid tumor such as melanoma, head and neck, liver or kidney cancer. Both conserved end residues are part of each CDR3. The D gene is left open where the match is weak. Size values are once, few and many counts, or a class for expanded clones, and some rows have none.

NA,TRBJ2-1,NA,TRBV5-1,TGCGCCAGCAGCTTCGCGGTTAATGAGCAGTTCTTC,CASSFAVNEQFF
NA,TRBJ2-1,many,TRBV16,TGTGCCAGCAGCCTTTCGTTGGGGGGGGGCCCCTTGAATGAGCAGTTCTTC,CASSLSLGGGPLNEQFF
TRBD2,TRBJ2-3,NA,TRBV5-1,TGCGCCAGCAGCTTGGCCTCCCGCCTAGCGGGGGGCACAGATACGCAGTATTTT,CASSLASRLAGGTDTQYF
NA,TRBJ2-7,NA,TRBV2,TGTGCCAGCGGGGGCTCCTACGAGCAGTACTTC,CASGGSYEQYF
TRBD2,TRBJ2-1,once,TRBV4-2,TGTGCCAGCAGCCCACGGACTAGCGGGGTTGGGAATGAGCAGTTCTTC,CASSPRTSGVGNEQFF
NA,TRBJ2-6,few,TRBV4-3,TGCGCCAGCAGCCAAGACAGCTCTGGGGCCAACGTCCTGACTTTC,CASSQDSSGANVLTF
TRBD1,TRBJ2-5,NA,TRBV10-2,TGCGCCAGCCCTAAGGGGGACAGGATGGAGACCCAGTACTTC,CASPKGDRMETQYF
NA,TRBJ2-4,NA,TRBV15,TGTGCCACCAGCCTCGGCAGGGCAGTCCGGGACATTCAGTACTTC,CATSLGRAVRDIQYF
TRBD1,TRBJ1-2,NA,TRBV6-5,TGTGCCAGCAGTCGGGACAGGGGGAATGGCTACACCTTC,CASSRDRGNGYTF
TRBD1,TRBJ1-2,NA,TRBV12-5,TGTGCTAGTGCCGAAACCGGGACAGGCCCTCTGTGGTATGGCTACACCTTC,CASAETGTGPLWYGYTF
TRBD1,TRBJ1-1,NA,TRBV10-3,TGTGCCATCAGCTTCGGACAGGGCGGAGGGAACACTGAAGCTTTCTTT,CAISFGQGGGNTEAFF
NA,TRBJ2-1,once,TRBV5-1,TGCGCCAGCAGCTTGAACCCGCTGGCGAGCTCCTACAATGAGCAGTTCTTC,CASSLNPLASSYNEQFF
TRBD2,TRBJ2-3,NA,TRBV2,TGTGCCAGCAGTGCGGGACTAGCGGGGGATACGCAGTATTTT,CASSAGLAGDTQYF
NA,TRBJ2-6,NA,TRBV7-2,TGTGCCAGCAGCTTAGAAGGGGGCTCTGGGGCCAACGTCCTGACTTTC,CASSLEGGSGANVLTF
TRBD1,TRBJ1-2,NA,TRBV5-6,TGTGCCAGCAGCTTGGGTCTCGGGGACAGCTATGGCTACACCTTC,CASSLGLGDSYGYTF
NA,TRBJ1-5,once,TRBV5-1,TGCGCCAGCAGCCTAAGGGGGGGAGATCAGCCCCAGCATTTT,CASSLRGGDQPQHF
TRBD1,TRBJ1-2,NA,TRBV29-1,TGCAGCGTTCTCCAGGGGGTGTCGGACTATGGCTACACCTTC,CSVLQGVSDYGYTF
TRBD1,TRBJ2-7,NA,TRBV7-4,TGTGCCAGCAGCCCTGATAGGGACAGGGAGTTCTACGAGCAGTACTTC,CASSPDRDREFYEQYF
TRBD1,TRBJ1-2,NA,TRBV18,TGTGCCAGCTCACCAGGGACAGCTAACTATGGCTACACCTTC,CASSPGTANYGYTF
TRBD2,TRBJ2-1,NA,TRBV15,TGTGCCACCAGCAGACCGGCGGGAGGGTCCTACAATGAGCAGTTCTTC,CATSRPAGGSYNEQFF
NA,TRBJ2-2,few,TRBV7-9,TGTGCCAGCAGCTTAGGGACGGAGACCGGGGAGCTGTTTTTT,CASSLGTETGELFF
NA,TRBJ2-3,NA,TRBV2,TGTGCCAGCACGGGGCCGCGCGCAGATACGCAGTATTTT,CASTGPRADTQYF
NA,TRBJ2-7,NA,TRBV5-8,TGTGCCAGCGTCGAAAGGTCGAGCTCCTACGAGCAGTACTTC,CASVERSSSYEQYF
NA,TRBJ2-3,NA,TRBV15,TGTGCCACCAGCCTCCCAGAAACAGATACGCAGTATTTT,CATSLPETDTQYF
NA,TRBJ2-4,NA,TRBV15,TGTGCCACCAGCCAGGAGGCGGGAAACATTCAGTACTTC,CATSQEAGNIQYF
TRBD1,TRBJ2-7,once,TRBV5-6,TGTGCCAGCAGCTGGGACAGGGGTCACGAGCAGTACTTC,CASSWDRGHEQYF
TRBD2,TRBJ2-4,NA,TRBV9,TGTGCCAGCAGCGAATCTAGCGGGAGTATTGCTCTAGCCAAAAACATTCAGTACTTC,CASSESSGSIALAKNIQYF
NA,TRBJ1-1,NA,TRBV27,TGTGCCAGCAGTTTGGGCAGTCGGGGCACTGAAGCTTTCTTT,CASSLGSRGTEAFF
TRBD1,TRBJ1-5,once,TRBV2,TGTGCCAGCAGTGTGACAGGGGTCATCAATCAGCCCCAGCATTTT,CASSVTGVINQPQHF
TRBD2,TRBJ2-3,NA,TRBV14,TGTGCCAGCAGCCAAGTAGCGGGAGGGTTCGTCGGCACAGATACGCAGTATTTT,CASSQVAGGFVGTDTQYF
NA,TRBJ2-7,NA,TRBV4-1,TGCGCCAGCAGCCAAGTTGAAGGTTTGGTCGAGCAGTACTTC,CASSQVEGLVEQYF
NA,TRBJ2-5,NA,TRBV5-1,TGCGCCAGCAGCACGCAGGGGTCAGAGACCCAGTACTTC,CASSTQGSETQYF
NA,TRBJ2-3,NA,TRBV19,TGTGCCAGTGGCGTTAACTCGGAGACGCAGTATTTT,CASGVNSETQYF
TRBD2,TRBJ2-3,NA,TRBV9,TGTGCCAGCAGCGCAACAGCTACTAGCGGGGGCACAGATACGCAGTATTTT,CASSATATSGGTDTQYF
NA,TRBJ1-6,NA,TRBV7-8,TGTGCCAGCAGCTTAGCGGTGGGTAATTCACCCCTCCACTTT,CASSLAVGNSPLHF
NA,TRBJ2-1,NA,TRBV9,TGTGCCAGCAGCGTGGACGACTCCTACAATGAGCAGTTCTTC,CASSVDDSYNEQFF
TRBD2,TRBJ2-1,NA,TRBV9,TGTGCCAGCAGCGTAGTAGCGGGGTCCTACAATGAGCAGTTCTTC,CASSVVAGSYNEQFF
TRBD2,TRBJ2-2,NA,TRBV5-4,TGTGCCAGCAGCTTCGGACTAGCGGGGGGCCATACCGGGGAGCTGTTTTTT,CASSFGLAGGHTGELFF
TRBD1,TRBJ2-3,few,TRBV7-2,TGTGCCAGCAGCCCGGGACAGCTCACAGATACGCAGTATTTT,CASSPGQLTDTQYF
NA,TRBJ2-7,NA,TRBV18,TGTGCCAGCTCACCACTCGCGACGGACTCCTACGAGCAGTACTTC,CASSPLATDSYEQYF
TRBD1,TRBJ1-2,NA,TRBV19,TGTGCCAGTAGTATAGATTGGACAGGGATGTCCGGCTACACCTTC,CASSIDWTGMSGYTF
NA,TRBJ2-7,NA,TRBV5-6,TGTGCCAGCAGCATACCTACAGACTCCTACGAGCAGTACTTC,CASSIPTDSYEQYF
NA,TRBJ1-1,NA,TRBV5-8,TGTGCCAGCAGCTTGGAAAGGGGAGGAACTGAAGCTTTCTTT,CASSLERGGTEAFF
NA,TRBJ1-3,NA,TRBV7-2,TGTGCCAGCAGCCCTCACTCCCAACAGCTCTCTGGAAACACCATATATTTT,CASSPHSQQLSGNTIYF
NA,TRBJ2-7,NA,TRBV18,TGTGCCAGCTCACCAAGCTCCTACGAGCAGTACTTC,CASSPSSYEQYF